A selection of T cell receptor beta chains follows, all from one sample in a study of early T cells in non-severe SARS-CoV-2 infection. TCRdb re-analysed the 5' RACE reads in MiXCR, keeping a single row per CDR3 protein. The table has around 27,000 distinct CDR3 sequences, 2.5% to 3.5% seen once. The sequenced material came from whole blood. The receptor set was obtained from an adult who was a healthcare worker with PCR-confirmed SARS-CoV-2 infection or an uninfected control (not recorded which). CDR3s include the opening cysteine and the closing phenylalanine or tryptophan. The D gene is left open where the match is weak. Size tells how often a clone was seen (once, few, many) or the class of an expanded clone, and some rows leave it out.

clone size: many; D gene: TRBD1; J gene: TRBJ2-1; V gene: TRBV2; CDR3 DNA: TGTGCCAGCAAAAGGACAGGGGGGATTGATGAGCAGTTCTTC; CDR3 protein: CASKRTGGIDEQFF
clone size: many; D gene: -; J gene: TRBJ2-3; V gene: TRBV18; CDR3 DNA: TGTGCCAGCTCACCACTATCTGGTTCAGGCACAGATACGCAGTATTTT; CDR3 protein: CASSPLSGSGTDTQYF
clone size: medium-sized; D gene: -; J gene: TRBJ1-4; V gene: TRBV28; CDR3 DNA: TGTGCGCAGGGGAGGGATGTTAAATCAACTAATGAAAAACTGTTTTTT; CDR3 protein: CAQGRDVKSTNEKLFF
clone size: many; D gene: TRBD1; J gene: TRBJ2-3; V gene: TRBV18; CDR3 DNA: TGTGCCAGCTCACCCTTACCCATACAGGGGACAGATACGCAGTATTTT; CDR3 protein: CASSPLPIQGTDTQYF
clone size: medium-sized; D gene: -; J gene: TRBJ1-1; V gene: TRBV11-2; CDR3 DNA: TGTGCCAGCAGCACACTTTCTGAAGCTTTCTTT; CDR3 protein: CASSTLSEAFF
clone size: many; D gene: TRBD2; J gene: TRBJ2-3; V gene: TRBV11-2; CDR3 DNA: TGTGCCAGCAGCCGGACTAGCGGGGACACAGATACGCAGTATTTT; CDR3 protein: CASSRTSGDTDTQYF
clone size: many; D gene: -; J gene: TRBJ2-1; V gene: TRBV19; CDR3 DNA: TGTGCCAGTATGGTCCTCGATGAGCAGTTCTTC; CDR3 protein: CASMVLDEQFF
clone size: many; D gene: TRBD1; J gene: TRBJ1-6; V gene: TRBV20-1; CDR3 DNA: TGCAGTGCGAGAACTTCGGGACAGAATAATTCACCCCTCCACTTT; CDR3 protein: CSARTSGQNNSPLHF
clone size: medium-sized; D gene: TRBD2; J gene: TRBJ2-3; V gene: TRBV7-2; CDR3 DNA: TGTGCCAGCAGCTCGGGACTAGCGGCAGATACGCAGTATTTT; CDR3 protein: CASSSGLAADTQYF
clone size: many; D gene: TRBD2; J gene: TRBJ2-4; V gene: TRBV18; CDR3 DNA: TGTGCCAGCTCACCACCGAGCGGGGGAGGCAAAAACATTCAGTACTTC; CDR3 protein: CASSPPSGGGKNIQYF
clone size: many; D gene: -; J gene: TRBJ1-5; V gene: TRBV10-3; CDR3 DNA: TGTGCCATCAGTGAGTCAAGTAATTCCGCTCCCTCCTTGCCCCAGCATTTT; CDR3 protein: CAISESSNSAPSLPQHF
clone size: few; D gene: TRBD1; J gene: TRBJ2-3; V gene: TRBV30; CDR3 DNA: TGTGCCTGGGAACAGGGGACCACAGATACGCAGTATTTT; CDR3 protein: CAWEQGTTDTQYF
clone size: -; D gene: TRBD1; J gene: TRBJ1-2; V gene: TRBV7-3; CDR3 DNA: TGTGCCAGCAGCTCGACAGGGGCGGAGTATGGCTACACCTTC; CDR3 protein: CASSSTGAEYGYTF
clone size: many; D gene: -; J gene: TRBJ1-5; V gene: TRBV27; CDR3 DNA: TGTGCCAGCAGTCCCTCAGGTTTACAGCCCCAGCATTTT; CDR3 protein: CASSPSGLQPQHF
clone size: many; D gene: -; J gene: TRBJ2-5; V gene: TRBV7-2; CDR3 DNA: TGTGCCAGCAGCTTAGGGGGTCCCCAGTACTTC; CDR3 protein: CASSLGGPQYF
clone size: many; D gene: TRBD1; J gene: TRBJ1-1; V gene: TRBV7-9; CDR3 DNA: TGTGCCAGCAGCTTTCCTTGGACAGGGTCAAACACTGAAGCTTTCTTT; CDR3 protein: CASSFPWTGSNTEAFF
clone size: many; D gene: -; J gene: TRBJ2-2; V gene: TRBV12-3/TRBV12-4; CDR3 DNA: TGTGCCAGCGTTGGGGCACTGAACACCGGGGAGCTGTTTTTT; CDR3 protein: CASVGALNTGELFF
clone size: many; D gene: -; J gene: TRBJ1-1; V gene: TRBV29-1; CDR3 DNA: TGCAGCGTTGTTCTTATGTTGGGAAGGAACACTGAAGCTTTCTTT; CDR3 protein: CSVVLMLGRNTEAFF
clone size: many; D gene: -; J gene: TRBJ1-5; V gene: TRBV25-1; CDR3 DNA: TGTGCCAGCAGGGGCCCTGGCAATCAGCCCCAGCATTTT; CDR3 protein: CASRGPGNQPQHF
clone size: many; D gene: -; J gene: TRBJ1-5; V gene: TRBV3-1; CDR3 DNA: TGTGCCAGCAGCCATCTCACGCTACAGGGTAAGGTACAGCCCCAGCATTTT; CDR3 protein: CASSHLTLQGKVQPQHF
clone size: many; D gene: TRBD1; J gene: TRBJ1-6; V gene: TRBV20-1; CDR3 DNA: TGCAGTGCTAGTCGCGGGACAGGGGTCTATCCCCTCCACTTT; CDR3 protein: CSASRGTGVYPLHF
clone size: many; D gene: -; J gene: TRBJ2-3; V gene: TRBV4-1; CDR3 DNA: TGCGCCAGCAGCCAAACCTCGGGTCGAGGGACAGATACGCAGTATTTT; CDR3 protein: CASSQTSGRGTDTQYF
clone size: many; D gene: -; J gene: TRBJ1-1; V gene: TRBV11-2; CDR3 DNA: TGTGCCAGCAGGTTCATGGACACTGAAGCCTTCTTT; CDR3 protein: CASRFMDTEAFF
clone size: many; D gene: -; J gene: TRBJ1-4; V gene: TRBV19; CDR3 DNA: TGTGCCAGTAGTCCGGGAGGCCACACGGGAGAAAAACTGTTTTTT; CDR3 protein: CASSPGGHTGEKLFF
clone size: few; D gene: -; J gene: TRBJ2-2; V gene: TRBV24-1; CDR3 DNA: TGTGCCACCAGTGATACTAGCATAGTCACCGGGGAGCTGTTTTTT; CDR3 protein: CATSDTSIVTGELFF
clone size: many; D gene: TRBD1; J gene: TRBJ2-6; V gene: TRBV11-2; CDR3 DNA: TGTGCCAGCACCCGGCCCCGACAGGGCGGCTCTGGGGCCAACGTCCTGACTTTC; CDR3 protein: CASTRPRQGGSGANVLTF
clone size: many; D gene: TRBD1; J gene: TRBJ1-3; V gene: TRBV7-6; CDR3 DNA: TGTGCCAGCAGCTCGGGGACAGGGTCCTCTGGAAACACCATATATTTT; CDR3 protein: CASSSGTGSSGNTIYF
clone size: many; D gene: -; J gene: TRBJ2-3; V gene: TRBV6-1; CDR3 DNA: TGTGCCAGCAGTGAAGGGGCAGGGTGGGGCACAGATACGCAGTATTTT; CDR3 protein: CASSEGAGWGTDTQYF
clone size: -; D gene: TRBD1; J gene: TRBJ1-6; V gene: TRBV12-3/TRBV12-4; CDR3 DNA: TGTGCCAGCAGTCCCCGACAGGGAAATAATTCACCCCTCCACTTT; CDR3 protein: CASSPRQGNNSPLHF
clone size: many; D gene: -; J gene: TRBJ1-1; V gene: TRBV29-1; CDR3 DNA: TGCAGCGTTAAAGTCTGGGACACTGAAGCTTTCTTT; CDR3 protein: CSVKVWDTEAFF
clone size: many; D gene: TRBD1; J gene: TRBJ1-6; V gene: TRBV25-1; CDR3 DNA: TGTGCCAGCAGTGAAGGGACAGCGGGCAATTCACCCCTCCACTTT; CDR3 protein: CASSEGTAGNSPLHF
clone size: many; D gene: TRBD2; J gene: TRBJ2-1; V gene: TRBV11-2; CDR3 DNA: TGTGCCAGCAGACCTAGCGGGGGGCTCTACAATGAGCAGTTCTTC; CDR3 protein: CASRPSGGLYNEQFF
clone size: many; D gene: -; J gene: TRBJ2-1; V gene: TRBV28; CDR3 DNA: TGTGCCAGCAGCCCTCCCCTCGGCCACAATGAGCAGTTCTTC; CDR3 protein: CASSPPLGHNEQFF
clone size: many; D gene: TRBD1; J gene: TRBJ2-3; V gene: TRBV7-6; CDR3 DNA: TGTGCCAGCAGTTCCGGGACAGTGAAAACAGATACGCAGTATTTT; CDR3 protein: CASSSGTVKTDTQYF
clone size: many; D gene: -; J gene: TRBJ2-3; V gene: TRBV18; CDR3 DNA: TGTGCCAGCTCACTCGTGACAGGCGACGTTGATACGCAGTATTTT; CDR3 protein: CASSLVTGDVDTQYF
clone size: few; D gene: TRBD1; J gene: TRBJ1-2; V gene: TRBV12-3/TRBV12-4; CDR3 DNA: TGTGCCAGCAGTATCACAGGGGGCGGGAATGGCTACACCTTC; CDR3 protein: CASSITGGGNGYTF
clone size: many; D gene: TRBD2; J gene: TRBJ2-3; V gene: TRBV6-6; CDR3 DNA: TGTGCCAGCAGTACGGGGACTAGCGGGGGGAGTGATACGCAGTATTTT; CDR3 protein: CASSTGTSGGSDTQYF
clone size: -; D gene: -; J gene: TRBJ1-4; V gene: TRBV12-3/TRBV12-4; CDR3 DNA: TGTGCCAGCAGTTTGGCAGGGAGTGAAAAACTGTTTTTT; CDR3 protein: CASSLAGSEKLFF
clone size: many; D gene: -; J gene: TRBJ1-3; V gene: TRBV6-5; CDR3 DNA: TGTGCCAGCGTCAGCTCTGGAAACACCATATATTTT; CDR3 protein: CASVSSGNTIYF
clone size: many; D gene: TRBD2; J gene: TRBJ2-4; V gene: TRBV7-9; CDR3 DNA: TGTGCCAGCAGCCCAACTAGCGGGGGAATCGAAAACATTCAGTACTTC; CDR3 protein: CASSPTSGGIENIQYF
clone size: many; D gene: TRBD1; J gene: TRBJ1-1; V gene: TRBV2; CDR3 DNA: TGTGCCAGCAGCCGTGGGACAGGGCTCGTAGCTTTCTTT; CDR3 protein: CASSRGTGLVAFF
clone size: many; D gene: TRBD1; J gene: TRBJ1-2; V gene: TRBV11-2; CDR3 DNA: TGTGCCAGCAGCTTAGAGGGGACAGGGCTACGGCTTGGCTACACCTTC; CDR3 protein: CASSLEGTGLRLGYTF
clone size: many; D gene: TRBD2; J gene: TRBJ2-2; V gene: TRBV5-4; CDR3 DNA: TGTGCCAGCTCCCGCGGGGGAGGGAGCTCGAACACCGGGGAGCTGTTTTTT; CDR3 protein: CASSRGGGSSNTGELFF
clone size: many; D gene: -; J gene: TRBJ1-4; V gene: TRBV5-6; CDR3 DNA: TGTGCCAGCAGGAGAAGGGAAACAACTAATGAAAAACTGTTTTTT; CDR3 protein: CASRRRETTNEKLFF
clone size: many; D gene: -; J gene: TRBJ2-3; V gene: TRBV5-5; CDR3 DNA: TGTGCCAGCAGCTTGAGCCCCATCGATATTGGTTCAGATACGCAGTATTTT; CDR3 protein: CASSLSPIDIGSDTQYF
clone size: -; D gene: TRBD1; J gene: TRBJ2-3; V gene: TRBV11-3; CDR3 DNA: TGTGCCAGCAGCCCTCCTCGAGGGGGACAGTCCGACACAGATACGCAGTATTTT; CDR3 protein: CASSPPRGGQSDTDTQYF
clone size: many; D gene: -; J gene: TRBJ2-2; V gene: TRBV9; CDR3 DNA: TGTGCCAGCAGCGTACGCCCTCCCCCCGGGGAGCTGTTTTTT; CDR3 protein: CASSVRPPPGELFF
clone size: many; D gene: -; J gene: TRBJ1-6; V gene: TRBV20-1; CDR3 DNA: TGCAGTGCTAGTGCTCTTGGAGGGATCCATAATTCACCCCTCCACTTT; CDR3 protein: CSASALGGIHNSPLHF
clone size: many; D gene: -; J gene: TRBJ2-2; V gene: TRBV29-1; CDR3 DNA: TGCAGCCACACCCCCCGTTCCACCGGGGAGCTGTTTTTT; CDR3 protein: CSHTPRSTGELFF
clone size: many; D gene: -; J gene: TRBJ2-1; V gene: TRBV7-9; CDR3 DNA: TGTGCCAGCAGCCCTACCTCGGGACGGTACTACAATGAGCAGTTCTTC; CDR3 protein: CASSPTSGRYYNEQFF
clone size: many; D gene: TRBD2; J gene: TRBJ2-5; V gene: TRBV18; CDR3 DNA: TGTGCCAGCTCACCGGGACTAGCGGGGAAAGAGACCCAGTACTTC; CDR3 protein: CASSPGLAGKETQYF
clone size: many; D gene: TRBD1; J gene: TRBJ2-3; V gene: TRBV10-1; CDR3 DNA: TGCGCCAGCAGTGAAGGGGACAGGGATCCTACAGATACGCAGTATTTT; CDR3 protein: CASSEGDRDPTDTQYF
clone size: few; D gene: TRBD1; J gene: TRBJ2-1; V gene: TRBV9; CDR3 DNA: TGTGCCAGCAGCGGAAAGGGGGCCTCCTACAATGAGCAGTTCTTC; CDR3 protein: CASSGKGASYNEQFF
clone size: many; D gene: -; J gene: TRBJ1-5; V gene: TRBV6-1; CDR3 DNA: TGTGCCAGCAGTGAAATCTCGGGAGGTCAGCCCCAGCATTTT; CDR3 protein: CASSEISGGQPQHF